The present T cell receptor beta chain was sequenced within a study of T cell clones after liver transplantation. For the study at large: Third-party-reactive TCRbeta sequences from pre-transplant mixed lymphocyte reactions served as antigen-independent comparators. Study-level results: Compared with third party-reactive sequences, donor-reactive ones declined more, independent of withdrawal success. These preliminary findings come from unstandardized post-transplant sampling times.

Using immunoSEQ multiplex PCR, the repertoire was profiled, and TCRdb retains in-frame clones only, with some absent. The sample gives tens of thousands of clones, approximately 80% of which show up once; 2.1% is in the top ten. This clone was recorded once. Its antigen is unidentified. This receptor was taken from a human patient who received a liver transplant. Some T cells may have originated in the graft donor. Here the sequenced sample was CD4+ T cells from blood, taken 48 months after liver transplant.

The CDR3 nucleotides read TGTGCCAGTAGTACTGGAGGGACCGGGCGAGAGACCCAGTACTTC. It encodes CASSTGGTGRETQYF. This chain connects TRBV19 to TRBJ2-5, with D perhaps TRBD2 (6 bases). The V and J ends lost 4 bases and 4 bases respectively, with 16 bases between them. Germline V gene lookup returns CDR1 LNHDA and CDR2 SQIVND (reference sequence). There are 15 residues in the CDR3.